The text below deals with one T cell receptor beta chain. Its antigen is undetermined. TCRdb's copy holds only in-frame clones and misses some; the assay was immunoSEQ multiplex PCR. The profile shows 200,000 to 300,000 clones, about 90% of them singletons. The data were taken from a study of cytomegalovirus exposure and HLA in healthy donors. Points from the study as a whole: A later analysis found first-cohort TCR clusters tended to co-occur in the 120 or so validation repertoires. Rarity marked most TCR sequences, yet some public TCRs occurred in many donors.

V shed 0 bases and J shed 4 bases, with 9 bases lying between them. The CDR3 contains 14 residues. Germline V CDR1 and CDR2: PRHDT, FYEKMQ (reference sequence). The chain combines TRBV13 with TRBJ1-1; D not certain. The receptor was derived from a woman in her twenties or thirties in good health and CMV-seropositive. The specimen sequenced was PBMCs. The CDR3 region has the DNA TGTGCCAGCAGCTTAGGGGGCATGAGCACTGAAGCTTTCTTT. Its translation: CASSLGGMSTEAFF.